The source of this TCR beta chain is a study of blood T cell repertoires in COVID-19. In the study overall: Italy, Spain and the United States were the sources of the convalescent and acute COVID-19 samples. PBMCs, B-cell-depleted T cells, or T cells provided the cDNA or gDNA that made up the material.

The V segment lost 5 bases and the J segment 4 bases; nucleotides outside the gene matches: 4. The V gene's germline CDR1 is SGHVS and CDR2 FNYEAQ. This CDR3 spans 14 amino acids. Sequenced by immunoSEQ multiplex PCR; TCRdb stores in-frame clones only, minus some. This sample has some 250,000 clones, with roughly 85% found just once. The chain is built from TRBV7-6 and TRBJ2-3; 9 bases are a match to TRBD1. Sequencing was performed on peripheral blood. This clonotype was sampled from a young woman with acute or convalescent COVID-19. CDR3 coding DNA: TGTGCCAGCAGCGCCCGACAGGGGGCAGATACGCAGTATTTT. Translated: CASSARQGADTQYF.